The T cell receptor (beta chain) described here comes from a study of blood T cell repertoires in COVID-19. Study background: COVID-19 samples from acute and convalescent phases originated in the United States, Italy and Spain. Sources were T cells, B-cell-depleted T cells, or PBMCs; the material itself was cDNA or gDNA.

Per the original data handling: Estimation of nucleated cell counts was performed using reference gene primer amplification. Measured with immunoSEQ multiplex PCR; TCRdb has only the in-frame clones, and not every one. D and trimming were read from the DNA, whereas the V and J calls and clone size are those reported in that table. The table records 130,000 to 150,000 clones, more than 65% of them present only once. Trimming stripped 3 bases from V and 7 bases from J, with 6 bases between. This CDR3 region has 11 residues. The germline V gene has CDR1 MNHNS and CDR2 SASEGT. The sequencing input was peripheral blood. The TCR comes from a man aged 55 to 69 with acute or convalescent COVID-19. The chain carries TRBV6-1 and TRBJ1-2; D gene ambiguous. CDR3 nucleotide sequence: TGTGCCAGCAGTGATGTATCTGGCTACACCTTC. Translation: CASSDVSGYTF.